A selection of T cell receptor beta chains follows, all from one sample in a study of OX40 agonist ivuxolimab in advanced cancers. Method: immunoSEQ multiplex PCR; TCRdb's copy keeps in-frame clones and lacks some. The repertoire consists of approximately 90,000 clones, with 89% occurring once and the leading ten covering approximately 0.3%. The specimen comprised CD4+ or CD8+ T cells sorted from blood, sampled in a trial of the OX40 agonist ivuxolimab. The receptors were sampled from an adult with an advanced solid tumor such as melanoma, head and neck, liver or kidney cancer. The CDR3 runs from the conserved cysteine through the conserved F or W. The D gene is left open where the match is weak. Clone size is given for some rows only: seen once, a few or many times, or a class if the clone is expanded.

TRBD1 NA TRBJ1-2 TRBV27 CASRSQGAGGYTF TGTGCCAGCAGGTCACAGGGGGCTGGGGGCTACACCTTC
TRBD2 NA TRBJ2-2 TRBV7-2 CASSSTSEGTGELFF TGTGCCAGCAGCTCGACTAGCGAGGGAACCGGGGAGCTGTTTTTT
TRBD2 few TRBJ2-1 TRBV30 CAWSKIGLSGGDYNEQFF TGTGCCTGGAGTAAAATTGGATTGAGCGGGGGGGACTACAATGAGCAGTTCTTC
NA NA TRBJ2-3 TRBV11-3 CASSLGRGSRSTDTQYF TGTGCCAGCAGCTTAGGTAGGGGCAGCCGTTCCACAGATACGCAGTATTTT
TRBD2 NA TRBJ2-3 TRBV29-1 CSVVSGGTDTQYF TGCAGCGTCGTTAGCGGGGGCACAGATACGCAGTATTTT
NA once TRBJ1-4 TRBV6-6 CASSYSGQNEKLFF TGTGCCAGCAGTTACTCCGGGCAGAATGAAAAACTGTTTTTT
NA NA TRBJ1-3 TRBV11-2 CASSLANRRDRYGNTIYF TGTGCCAGCAGCTTAGCCAACCGCCGGGACCGTTATGGAAACACCATATATTTT
NA NA TRBJ1-1 TRBV30 CAWSPGSPTEAFF TGTGCCTGGAGTCCGGGTAGTCCCACTGAAGCTTTCTTT
NA NA TRBJ2-5 TRBV11-1 CASSSHTTRWETQYF TGTGCCAGCAGCTCTCACACAACCAGGTGGGAGACCCAGTACTTC
NA few TRBJ1-4 TRBV11-1 CASSQIQETFSGLFF TGTGCCAGCAGCCAAATCCAGGAAACCTTCTCAGGACTGTTTTTT
TRBD2 NA TRBJ2-5 TRBV5-4 CASSPSLAVAQETQYF TGTGCCAGCAGCCCTTCCCTAGCGGTGGCCCAAGAGACCCAGTACTTC
NA NA TRBJ2-7 TRBV5-1 CASSSGPGYEQYF TGCGCCAGCAGCTCGGGACCTGGCTACGAGCAGTACTTC
TRBD1 NA TRBJ2-7 TRBV25-1 CASRGGGDYEQYF TGTGCCAGCAGAGGGGGCGGAGACTACGAGCAGTACTTC
NA NA TRBJ2-3 TRBV18 CASAPIGMSDTQYF TGTGCCAGCGCGCCGATCGGGATGTCAGATACGCAGTATTTT
NA NA TRBJ1-1 TRBV19 CASSSRTNTEAFF TGTGCCAGTAGCTCCCGGACGAACACTGAAGCTTTCTTT
NA once TRBJ1-6 TRBV4-3 CASSQDKDSPLHF TGCGCCAGCAGCCAAGATAAGGATTCACCCCTCCACTTT
TRBD1 NA TRBJ1-2 TRBV6-1 CASSPTSGGYGYTF TGTGCCAGCAGTCCCACCTCAGGGGGCTATGGCTACACCTTC
NA NA TRBJ1-5 TRBV4-1 CASSQVGGSLQPQHF TGCGCCAGCAGCCAAGTCGGAGGCAGTCTTCAGCCCCAGCATTTT
TRBD1 NA TRBJ1-2 TRBV6-6 CASSYNRDRKNYGYTF TGTGCCAGCAGTTACAACCGGGACAGGAAGAACTATGGCTACACCTTC
NA NA TRBJ1-4 TRBV5-8 CASSPEAPEKLFF TGTGCCAGCAGCCCCGAAGCTCCTGAAAAACTGTTTTTT
TRBD2 NA TRBJ2-7 TRBV9 CASSVSAGVEYEQYF TGTGCCAGCAGCGTAAGCGCGGGAGTGGAATACGAGCAGTACTTC
TRBD1 NA TRBJ2-1 TRBV7-2 CASSFGTGGIGEQFF TGTGCCAGCAGCTTCGGGACAGGTGGGATCGGTGAGCAGTTCTTC
NA once TRBJ2-3 TRBV19 CASSIQGSTDTQYF TGTGCCAGTAGTATACAGGGGTCCACAGATACGCAGTATTTT
NA NA TRBJ2-1 TRBV4-3 CASSQDSTSGPYNNEQFF TGCGCCAGCAGCCAAGATAGTACCAGCGGACCCTATAACAATGAGCAGTTCTTC
NA NA TRBJ2-5 TRBV9 CASSVKPGETQYF TGTGCCAGCAGCGTAAAACCGGGAGAGACCCAGTACTTC
NA NA TRBJ1-5 TRBV6-1 CASHGGDGQPQHF TGTGCCAGCCACGGCGGGGATGGTCAGCCCCAGCATTTT
TRBD2 NA TRBJ2-5 TRBV7-3 CASSHGGAQETQYF TGTGCCAGCAGCCACGGGGGGGCCCAAGAGACCCAGTACTTC
NA NA TRBJ2-5 TRBV5-4 CASSPWDTQETQYF TGTGCCAGCAGCCCGTGGGACACTCAAGAGACCCAGTACTTC
NA NA TRBJ2-5 TRBV7-2 CASSPSGTGETQYF TGTGCCAGCAGCCCCTCCGGGACTGGGGAGACCCAGTACTTC
NA once TRBJ1-5 TRBV6-6 CASSYPTEAQPQHF TGTGCCAGCAGTTACCCCACCGAGGCGCAGCCCCAGCATTTT
NA NA TRBJ1-1 TRBV19 CASSIRRGRTEAFF TGTGCCAGTAGTATACGGAGGGGTCGGACTGAAGCTTTCTTT
TRBD1 NA TRBJ1-5 TRBV7-8 CASSLDRGHLPQHF TGTGCCAGCAGCTTAGACAGGGGGCACTTGCCCCAGCATTTT
NA NA TRBJ2-3 TRBV5-4 CASSLWQVSDTQYF TGTGCCAGCAGCCTTTGGCAGGTCTCAGATACGCAGTATTTT
NA NA TRBJ1-1 TRBV30 CAWSVGGSITEAFF TGTGCCTGGAGTGTTGGGGGAAGCATTACTGAAGCTTTCTTT
NA NA TRBJ2-3 TRBV5-4 CASSSTQDRNTDTQYF TGTGCCAGCAGCTCCACCCAAGACAGGAACACAGATACGCAGTATTTT
NA once TRBJ1-2 TRBV5-4 CASSSEQGDYGYTF TGTGCCAGCAGCTCGGAACAGGGAGACTATGGCTACACCTTC
NA NA TRBJ1-1 TRBV20-1 CSAKAQTEAFF TGCAGTGCTAAAGCACAAACTGAAGCTTTCTTT
TRBD1 few TRBJ2-1 TRBV19 CASSMGQGQQFF TGTGCCAGTAGTATGGGACAGGGGCAGCAGTTCTTC
NA NA TRBJ1-2 TRBV5-8 CASSLSYGYTF TGTGCCAGCAGCTTGTCCTATGGCTACACCTTC
NA NA TRBJ2-3 TRBV5-8 CASSLDGSSTDTQYF TGTGCCAGCAGCTTGGACGGATCTAGCACAGATACGCAGTATTTT
NA few TRBJ1-1 TRBV7-3 CASSREGMNTEAFF TGTGCCAGCAGCCGAGAGGGAATGAACACTGAAGCTTTCTTT
NA NA TRBJ1-2 TRBV4-3 CASSQVLGTVYGYTF TGCGCCAGCAGCCAAGTTTTAGGAACAGTCTATGGCTACACCTTC
NA NA TRBJ1-2 TRBV28 CASRLTDLYGYTF TGTGCCAGCAGGCTTACCGATCTCTATGGCTACACCTTC
NA NA TRBJ1-1 TRBV10-2 CASRGGGTEAFF TGCGCCAGCAGGGGGGGTGGTACTGAAGCTTTCTTT
NA NA TRBJ1-1 TRBV11-2 CASSLAIQGVLGTEAFF TGTGCCAGCAGCTTAGCAATTCAGGGAGTATTGGGCACTGAAGCTTTCTTT
NA NA TRBJ2-7 TRBV4-2 CASSQVGAADSYEQYF TGTGCCAGCAGCCAAGTGGGGGCTGCCGACTCCTACGAGCAGTACTTC
NA NA TRBJ2-7 TRBV14 CASSPNRVPSYEQYF TGTGCCAGCAGCCCAAACAGGGTACCCTCCTACGAGCAGTACTTC
NA NA TRBJ1-4 TRBV2 CASSEFGSREKLFF TGTGCCAGCAGTGAATTCGGAAGCCGGGAAAAACTGTTTTTT
TRBD1 NA TRBJ1-1 TRBV28 CASSYRDRETFF TGTGCCAGCAGTTACCGGGACAGGGAGACTTTCTTT
TRBD1 NA TRBJ2-7 TRBV19 CASSTYSTGEYEQYF TGTGCCAGTAGTACGTACTCGACAGGGGAATACGAGCAGTACTTC
NA NA TRBJ2-3 TRBV7-2 CASTVQAGSTDTQYF TGTGCCAGCACCGTGCAGGCGGGAAGCACAGATACGCAGTATTTT
NA NA TRBJ1-3 TRBV7-2 CASSLGGYGNTIYF TGTGCCAGCAGCTTAGGGGGATACGGAAACACCATATATTTT
NA NA TRBJ1-2 TRBV2 CASRLANYGYTF TGTGCCAGCAGGCTAGCTAACTATGGCTACACCTTC
TRBD1 once TRBJ1-1 TRBV18 CASSPPAGGMNTEAFF TGTGCCAGCTCACCACCGGCAGGGGGCATGAACACTGAAGCTTTCTTT
NA NA TRBJ2-7 TRBV7-7 CASSLTVGAEQYF TGTGCTAGCAGCTTAACGGTCGGGGCCGAGCAGTACTTC
TRBD2 NA TRBJ2-1 TRBV5-1 CASMRSGSLNEQFF TGCGCCAGCATGAGGAGCGGGAGTTTGAATGAGCAGTTCTTC
NA NA TRBJ1-4 TRBV10-3 CAISDRGGRIATNEKLFF TGTGCCATCAGTGACAGGGGAGGCCGTATCGCAACTAATGAAAAACTGTTTTTT
TRBD2 once TRBJ2-1 TRBV6-1 CASSELGLDGNEQFF TGTGCCAGCAGTGAGCTGGGACTAGATGGCAATGAGCAGTTCTTC
NA once TRBJ2-6 TRBV28 CASRLSSGANVLTF TGTGCCAGCAGACTGAGCTCTGGGGCCAACGTCCTGACTTTC